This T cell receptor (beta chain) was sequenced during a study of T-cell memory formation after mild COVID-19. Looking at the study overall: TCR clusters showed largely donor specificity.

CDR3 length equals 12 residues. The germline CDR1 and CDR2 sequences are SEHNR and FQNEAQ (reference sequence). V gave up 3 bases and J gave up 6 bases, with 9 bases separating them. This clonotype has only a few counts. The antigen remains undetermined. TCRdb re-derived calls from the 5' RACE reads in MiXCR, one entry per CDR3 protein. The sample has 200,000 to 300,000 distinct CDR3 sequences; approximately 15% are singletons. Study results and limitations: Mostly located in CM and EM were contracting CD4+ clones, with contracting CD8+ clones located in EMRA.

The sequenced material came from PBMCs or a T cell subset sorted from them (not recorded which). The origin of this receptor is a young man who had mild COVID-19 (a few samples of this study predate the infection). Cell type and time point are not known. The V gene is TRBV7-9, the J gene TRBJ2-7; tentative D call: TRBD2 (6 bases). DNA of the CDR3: TGTGCCAGCAGCTTGATCGGGGGCGAGCAGTACTTC. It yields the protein CASSLIGGEQYF.